The 11 T cell receptor beta chains presented below share a single source sample, sequenced in a study of cytomegalovirus exposure and HLA in healthy donors. The PCR contained 60 Vbeta and 13 Jbeta primers. Data came from immunoSEQ multiplex PCR; TCRdb stores just in-frame clones and leaves some out. Here the sample spans about 87,000 clones, over 65% being singletons. The specimen sequenced was PBMCs. The receptor set was obtained from a young man in good health and CMV-seropositive.

V is TRBV6-5 and J is TRBJ1-3, with D tentatively TRBD1 (6 bases). Germline values: CDR1 MNHEY, CDR2 SVGAGI. This CDR3 is built from 12 residues. Trimming removed 7 bases from V and 5 bases from J, with 9 bases in between. CDR3: CASTDRRNTIYF. CDR3 sequence (DNA): TGTGCCAGCACGGACAGACGAAACACCATATATTTT.

V and J are TRBV15 and TRBJ1-5; 7 bases align to TRBD1. Germline V gene data show CDR1 as LNHNV and CDR2 as YYDKDF (reference sequence). This CDR3 spans 16 amino acids. V shed 0 bases, J shed 4 bases, and the junction held 6 bases outside the gene matches. This CDR3 is CATSRDSGRGNQPQHF. The CDR3 DNA is TGTGCCACCAGCAGAGATTCAGGCAGGGGGAATCAGCCCCAGCATTTT.

The rearrangement links TRBV6-1 to TRBJ1-3, with no clear D. The CDR3 loop spans 14 amino acids. Germline values: CDR1 MNHNS, CDR2 SASEGT. The V gene lost 3 bases and the J gene lost 4 bases, with 10 bases spanning the gap. The chain's CDR3 is CASSERGFGNTIYF. CDR3 DNA sequence: TGTGCCAGCAGTGAGAGAGGGTTCGGAAACACCATATATTTT.

V usage is TRBV28 and J usage is TRBJ2-2; possible D gene TRBD2, 6 bases. In germline, CDR1 is MDHEN, CDR2 SYDVKM. The CDR3 runs to 17 residues. Deletions cut 6 bases from V and 1 base from J, with 18 bases between. The CDR3 is CASSLSYGRENTGELFF. The CDR3 DNA follows: TGTGCCAGCAGCCTGAGTTACGGGAGAGAGAACACCGGGGAGCTGTTTTTT.

The chain employs TRBV19 and TRBJ2-1; weak D call: TRBD2 (7 bases). Per germline, CDR1 LNHDA and CDR2 SQIVND (reference sequence). The germline V and J ends were trimmed by 11 bases and 2 bases, with 16 bases remaining between them. This CDR3 spans 14 amino acids. CDR3: CASGRGAAYNEQFF. The CDR3 DNA sequence: TGTGCCTCAGGGAGGGGGGCGGCCTACAATGAGCAGTTCTTC.

V and J are TRBV27 and TRBJ2-7; 9 bases match TRBD2. The CDR3 runs to 14 residues. Germline values: CDR1 MNHEY, CDR2 SMNVEV (reference sequence). V lost 4 bases and J lost 4; bases outside the gene matches: 5. This CDR3 is CASSWVSGSYEQYF. The CDR3 DNA reads as TGTGCCAGCAGTTGGGTTAGCGGGAGTTACGAGCAGTACTTC.

This clone was observed once. Sequence at one end of the junction differs from germline and may be a read error. V usage is TRBV29-1 and J usage is TRBJ1-2; D possibly corresponds to TRBD1 (5 bases). The CDR3 length is 13 residues. CDR1 SQVTM and CDR2 ANQGSEA come from the germline V gene. As DNA, the CDR3 is TGCAGCGTTGAAATGGGTACCAGGGATGGTTACACCTTC. Translated, it gives CSVEMGTRDGYTF.

The chain recombines TRBV15 with TRBJ1-1; TRBD1 agrees at 11 bases. Losses at the gene ends were 1 base for V and 0 bases for J; bases not matched to a gene: 7. CDR3 length: 18 residues. Germline-derived CDR1 and CDR2 are LNHNV and YYDKDF (reference sequence). The chain's CDR3 is CATSRGNGTGGLNTEAFF. CDR3 bases: TGTGCCACCAGCAGAGGAAACGGGACAGGGGGTCTGAACACTGAAGCTTTCTTT.

This chain links TRBV7-2 with TRBJ1-5; no clear D gene. The germline V and J ends were trimmed by 2 bases and 0 bases, with 11 bases remaining between them. Per germline, CDR1 SGHTA and CDR2 FQGNSA. This CDR3 has 16 amino acids. CDR3 DNA sequence: TGTGCCAGCAGCTTAAGGCGGGGAGATAGCAATCAGCCCCAGCATTTT. Translating gives CASSLRRGDSNQPQHF.

CDR3 protein: CASSGTGQGYEQFF. CDR3 nucleotides: TGCGCCAGCAGCGGGACAGGTCAGGGCTATGAGCAGTTCTTC. This chain connects TRBV10-1 to TRBJ2-1; 8 nucleotides match TRBD1. The CDR3 totals 14 residues. Germline assignment: CDR1 WNHNN and CDR2 SYGVQD (reference sequence). V shed 6 bases and J 8 bases; nucleotides not matched to a gene: 9.

This sequence joins TRBV4-2 and TRBJ2-6; TRBD2 aligns across 12 bases. Germline V CDR1 and CDR2: LGHNA, YNFKEQ. V was clipped by 1 base and J by 0 bases; unmatched bases: 4. This CDR3 region has 19 residues. CDR3 residues: CASSQGLAGVISGANVLTF. DNA for the CDR3: TGTGCCAGCAGCCAAGGACTAGCGGGAGTTATCTCTGGGGCCAACGTCCTGACTTTC.